This T cell receptor beta chain was captured by sequencing in a study of regulatory T cells in long-lasting Graves disease. On the study more broadly: Graves' patients with a new diagnosis had received antithyroid drugs under 3 months.

Time point indicated: newly diagnosed GD, antithyroid drugs for less than 3 months. Following extraction of RNA from PBMCs, that RNA was used to make the TCR library. A word on this clonotype: Its specificity is unknown.

Building the TCR beta libraries relied on iRepertoire HTBI primers, and CDR3 regions underwent Arm-PCR. TCRdb re-called the multiplex PCR reads through MiXCR, storing one row per CDR3 protein. The table includes 510,000 or so distinct CDR3 sequences, more than 10% detected once. Study-wide results and caveats: TCR diversity was lower in persistent Graves' patients (versus newly diagnosed ones).

In germline, CDR1 is MGHDK, CDR2 SYGVNS. Trimming left V 2 bases short and J 11 bases short, with 7 bases between. This CDR3 has 11 residues. These sequences were also reported in another study, on T cells in Graves' hyperthyroidism and ophthalmopathy. That study reports: Initially, a first-round RT-PCR of the TCR CDR3 employed the HTBI primer set.

The chain uses TRBV25-1 and TRBJ2-4, with D possibly matching TRBD1 (5 bases). The sequence was obtained from a woman between 25 and 40 years old with Graves disease. The material was peripheral blood mononuclear cells (PBMCs), obtained at new diagnosis, from a patient treated with antithyroid drugs. Written as DNA, the CDR3 is TGTGCCAGCAGTGAACAGGGCCTTCAGTACTTC. It encodes CASSEQGLQYF.